The clone carrying this T cell receptor beta chain has at least ten counts. The antigen remains unidentified. This sample is part of a study of regulatory T cells in long-lasting Graves disease. The CDR3 has 15 residues. Trimming removed 1 base at V and 6 bases at J, with 13 bases between. Germline lookup yields CDR1 LGHDT and CDR2 YNNKEL (reference sequence). The time point denotes: newly diagnosed GD, antithyroid drugs for less than 3 months. TCR sequences were obtained from RNA taken from PBMCs. Collection of peripheral blood (roughly 9.8 milliliters) was done using EDTA tubes. Study-level points and caveats: TCR diversity was lower in persistent than newly diagnosed Graves' disease. New patients shared fewer public clonotypes (about 970) than persistent patients did (roughly 2,500). There was favoring of TRBV28, TRBJ1-2 and TRBJ2-5 in persistent disease.

Researchers made TCR beta libraries by using iRepertoire HTBI primers and running Arm-PCR on CDR3 regions. TCRdb analysed the multiplex PCR reads with MiXCR anew, one entry per CDR3 protein. The sample lists 200,000 to 300,000 distinct CDR3 sequences, roughly a fifth seen once, with 11% to 15% in the top ten. This clonotype originated in a female donor with Graves disease. This sample comprised peripheral blood mononuclear cells (PBMCs), obtained at new diagnosis, from a patient treated with antithyroid drugs. The chain has TRBV3-1 and TRBJ1-5; the D gene is possibly TRBD1 (5 bases). The CDR3 sequence: CASSQVAGMGQPQHF. Written as DNA, the CDR3 is TGTGCCAGCAGCCAAGTGGCAGGGATGGGTCAGCCCCAGCATTTT.